This T cell receptor (beta chain) was documented in a study of cytomegalovirus exposure and HLA in healthy donors. Notes on the study in general: In a later analysis, V- and J-gene trimming of beta chains associated with a DCLRE1C missense variant, replicated independently. Among the CMV-associated chains, a few were confirmed in vitro as specific for CMV antigens.

Worth noting for this clone: Its antigen remains unknown.

A multiplex PCR was run with 60 Vbeta primers and 13 Jbeta primers. Study processing details: Around 10 million of the 80 million or so unique TCR beta chains counted in a later analysis were shared. TCRdb's table, derived via immunoSEQ multiplex PCR, lists solely in-frame clones and lacks some. The V and J calls and the clone size are those of that table, but D and trimming were determined from the DNA. In the table there are around 120,000 clones, roughly 80% of which are singletons. V was shortened by 3 bases and J by 0 bases, with 14 bases between the two germline ends. This CDR3 region has 16 residues. CDR1 and CDR2 from the germline V gene are KGHSH and LQKENI.

J is TRBJ1-2 and V is TRBV18, with D possibly matching TRBD1 (6 bases). The clonotype comes from a woman aged 25 to 39 in good health and CMV-seropositive. The sequencing sample was made of PBMCs. The CDR3 is CASSPQRTEPNYGYTF. The CDR3 coding sequence is TGTGCCAGCTCACCCCAACGGACAGAACCTAACTATGGCTACACCTTC.